Detailed here is one T cell receptor beta chain. The clone's antigen remains unknown. Within one base of it there is no much larger clone, and no base qualities were kept. These data are taken from a study of T-cell reconstitution after alpha-beta-depleted transplantation in children (dated by TCRdb to the mid-2010s). Some background on the complete study: Using TCR repertoire profiling, the study quantitatively followed how T-cell immune reconstitution unfolded in children after TCRalphabeta/CD19-depleted allogeneic hematopoietic cell transplantation.

Via the germline V gene, CDR1 is MNHEY and CDR2 SVGAGI. Trimming costs V 3 bases and J 5 bases, and their ends lie 18 bases apart. From the cysteine through the phenylalanine, the CDR3 covers 16 amino acids. The DNA shown is the 48-base CDR3, in frame from base 1. Libraries were built with PCR. Reads for this sample came from an Illumina HiSeq 2500. Molecular barcoding was employed in the preparation of TCR libraries, with unique molecular identifiers being used to normalize TCRbeta repertoire quantification. Using fastp at Q25 and MiXCR, TCRdb reprocessed the public reads and kept productive beta chains. Every entry covers one CDR3 protein and lists the most common genes and DNA from its rows. The sample includes more than 150,000 distinct CDR3 sequences, with approximately 15% observed a single time. Of the sample, about 13% is held by the ten largest clones.

The clonotype originates from a human donor who donated a stem cell graft to a child with acute lymphoblastic leukemia. Specimen: PBMCs from the stem cell graft donor, collected from the stem cell graft. Here the chain combines TRBV6-5 and TRBJ2-3, with an unclear D gene assignment. In nucleotide form, the sequence is TGTGCCAGCAGTTATACCCCTCTGAGAGAAAGAGATACGCAGTATTTT. It translates to CASSYTPLRERDTQYF.